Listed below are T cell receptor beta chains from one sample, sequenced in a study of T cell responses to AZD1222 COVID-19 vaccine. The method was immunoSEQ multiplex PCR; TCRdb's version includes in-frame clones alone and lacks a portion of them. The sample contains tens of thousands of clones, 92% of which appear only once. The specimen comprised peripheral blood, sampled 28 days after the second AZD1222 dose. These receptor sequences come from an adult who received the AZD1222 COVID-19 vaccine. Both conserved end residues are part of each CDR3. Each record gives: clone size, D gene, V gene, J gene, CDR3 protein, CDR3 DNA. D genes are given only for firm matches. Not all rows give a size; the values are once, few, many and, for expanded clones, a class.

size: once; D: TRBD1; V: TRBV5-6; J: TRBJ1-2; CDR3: CASSLGGTGYGYTF; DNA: TGTGCCAGCAGCTTGGGTGGGACAGGTTATGGCTACACCTTC
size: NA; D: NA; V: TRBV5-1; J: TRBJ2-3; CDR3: CASSTAGGVTDTQYF; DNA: TGCGCCAGCAGCACCGCAGGGGGGGTCACAGATACGCAGTATTTT
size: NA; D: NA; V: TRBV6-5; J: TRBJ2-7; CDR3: CASSYTGGEAYEQYF; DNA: TGTGCCAGCAGTTACACAGGCGGGGAGGCCTACGAGCAGTACTTC
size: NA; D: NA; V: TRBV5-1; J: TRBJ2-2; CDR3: CASSLSFPGVSGSGELFF; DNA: TGCGCCAGCAGCTTGAGTTTCCCGGGGGTTAGCGGATCCGGGGAGCTGTTTTTT
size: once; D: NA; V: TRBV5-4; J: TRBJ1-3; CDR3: CASSDRGPSGNTIYF; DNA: TGTGCCAGCAGCGACCGGGGGCCCTCGGGAAACACCATATATTTT
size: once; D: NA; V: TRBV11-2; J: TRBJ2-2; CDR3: CASTRTPADTGEPFF; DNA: TGTGCCAGCACCCGAACGCCTGCGGACACCGGGGAGCCGTTTTTT
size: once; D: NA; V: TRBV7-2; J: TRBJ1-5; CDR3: CASSLEGSNQPQHF; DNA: TGTGCCAGCAGCTTAGAGGGGAGCAATCAGCCCCAGCATTTT
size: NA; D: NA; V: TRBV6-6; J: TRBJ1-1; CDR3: CASSWEGGMAFF; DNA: TGTGCCAGCAGTTGGGAGGGGGGTATGGCTTTCTTT
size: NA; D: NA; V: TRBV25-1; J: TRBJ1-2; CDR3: CASSEKETPNYGYTF; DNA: TGTGCCAGCAGTGAGAAGGAGACACCTAACTATGGCTACACCTTC
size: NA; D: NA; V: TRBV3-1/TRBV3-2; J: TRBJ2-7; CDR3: CASSQSQVPYEQYF; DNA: TGTGCCAGCAGCCAATCGCAGGTCCCCTACGAGCAGTACTTC
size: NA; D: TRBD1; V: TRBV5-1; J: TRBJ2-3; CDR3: CASRTQTGGTDTQYF; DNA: TGCGCCAGCCGTACCCAGACAGGGGGCACAGATACGCAGTATTTT
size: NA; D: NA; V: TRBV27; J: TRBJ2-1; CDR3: CASSRRLESYNEQFF; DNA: TGTGCCAGCAGTAGGAGGCTGGAGTCCTACAATGAGCAGTTCTTC
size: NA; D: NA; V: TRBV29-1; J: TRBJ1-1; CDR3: CSVEVGSETEAFF; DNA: TGCAGCGTTGAAGTGGGGTCGGAGACTGAAGCTTTCTTT
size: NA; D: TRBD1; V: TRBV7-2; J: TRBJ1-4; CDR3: CASRVREGAEKLFF; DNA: TGTGCCAGCAGAGTTAGGGAGGGGGCGGAAAAACTGTTTTTT
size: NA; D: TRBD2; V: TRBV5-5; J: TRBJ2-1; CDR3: CASSLPGLAGGYNEQFF; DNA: TGTGCCAGCAGCCTACCGGGACTAGCGGGGGGATACAATGAGCAGTTCTTC
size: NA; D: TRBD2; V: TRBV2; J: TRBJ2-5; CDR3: CASSASLALQETQYF; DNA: TGTGCCAGCAGCGCTTCACTAGCGCTCCAAGAGACCCAGTACTTC
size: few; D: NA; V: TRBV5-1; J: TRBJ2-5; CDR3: CASSLQPGETQYF; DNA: TGCGCCAGCAGCTTGCAGCCGGGAGAGACCCAGTACTTC
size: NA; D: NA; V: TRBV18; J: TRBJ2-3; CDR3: CASSPSPGAGDTQYF; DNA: TGTGCCAGCTCACCATCCCCGGGGGCGGGAGATACGCAGTATTTT
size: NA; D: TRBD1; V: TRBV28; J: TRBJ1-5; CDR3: CASSSTPPRGAFGNQPQHF; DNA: TGTGCCAGCAGTTCAACTCCACCCAGGGGGGCTTTTGGCAATCAGCCCCAGCATTTT
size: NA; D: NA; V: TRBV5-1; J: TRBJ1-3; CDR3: CASSPLQGTGNTIYF; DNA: TGCGCCAGCAGCCCATTGCAGGGGACTGGAAACACCATATATTTT
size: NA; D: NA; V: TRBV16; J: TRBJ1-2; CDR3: CASSQLAGTGYTF; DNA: TGTGCCAGCAGCCAATTGGCAGGGACTGGCTACACCTTC
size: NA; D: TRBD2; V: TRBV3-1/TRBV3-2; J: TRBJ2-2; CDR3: CASSLGLAGNTGELFF; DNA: TGTGCCAGCAGCCTCGGCCTAGCGGGGAATACCGGGGAGCTGTTTTTT
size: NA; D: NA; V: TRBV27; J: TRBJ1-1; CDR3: CASSTGNTEAFF; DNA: TGTGCCAGTAGTACAGGGAACACTGAAGCTTTCTTT
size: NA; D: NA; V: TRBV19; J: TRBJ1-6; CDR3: CASSFPQGSLHF; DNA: TGTGCCAGTAGTTTTCCACAGGGTTCCCTCCACTTT
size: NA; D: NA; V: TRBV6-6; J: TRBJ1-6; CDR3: CASSPGHSSYNSPLHF; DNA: TGTGCCAGCAGTCCGGGACACAGCTCCTATAATTCACCCCTCCACTTT
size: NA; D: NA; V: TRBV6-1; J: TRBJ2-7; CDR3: CASSEGQGLNYEQYF; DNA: TGTGCCAGCAGTGAGGGCCAGGGGCTTAACTACGAGCAGTACTTC
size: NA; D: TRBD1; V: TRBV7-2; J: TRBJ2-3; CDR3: CASSLAGQGRPSTDTQYF; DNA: TGTGCCAGCAGCTTAGCGGGACAGGGAAGGCCTAGCACAGATACGCAGTATTTT
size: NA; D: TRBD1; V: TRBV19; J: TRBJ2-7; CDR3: CASSTPFGTGGVDGSYEQYF; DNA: TGTGCCAGTAGTACTCCCTTTGGGACAGGGGGCGTAGATGGGTCCTACGAGCAGTACTTC
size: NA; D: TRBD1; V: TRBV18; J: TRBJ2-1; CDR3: CASSPRTGVNEQFF; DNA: TGTGCCAGCTCGCCGAGGACAGGGGTCAATGAGCAGTTCTTC
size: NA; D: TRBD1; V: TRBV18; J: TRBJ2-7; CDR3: CASSLQRDRGRPYEQYF; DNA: TGTGCCAGCTCACTACAGAGGGACAGGGGCCGGCCCTACGAGCAGTACTTC
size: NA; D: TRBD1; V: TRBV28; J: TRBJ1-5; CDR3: CASSSTGVASNQPQHF; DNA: TGTGCCAGCAGCTCGACAGGGGTGGCGAGCAATCAGCCCCAGCATTTT
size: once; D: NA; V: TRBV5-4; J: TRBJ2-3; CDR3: CASSFGGVGSDTQYF; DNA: TGTGCCAGCAGCTTCGGAGGGGTTGGGTCAGATACGCAGTATTTT
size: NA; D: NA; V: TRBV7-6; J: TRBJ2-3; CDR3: CASSLGRSSGTDTQYF; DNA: TGTGCCAGCAGCTTAGGGCGGTCTAGCGGCACAGATACGCAGTATTTT
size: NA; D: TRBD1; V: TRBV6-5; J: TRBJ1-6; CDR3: CASSNRDRSRGALHF; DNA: TGTGCCAGCAGTAACAGGGACAGGTCCCGAGGGGCCCTCCACTTT
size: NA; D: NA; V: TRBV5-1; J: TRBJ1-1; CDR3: CASSLVSHGEAFF; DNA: TGCGCCAGCAGCTTGGTCTCCCATGGGGAAGCTTTCTTT
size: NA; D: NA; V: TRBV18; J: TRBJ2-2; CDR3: CASSPPQYTGELFF; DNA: TGTGCCAGCTCACCACCCCAGTACACCGGGGAGCTGTTTTTT